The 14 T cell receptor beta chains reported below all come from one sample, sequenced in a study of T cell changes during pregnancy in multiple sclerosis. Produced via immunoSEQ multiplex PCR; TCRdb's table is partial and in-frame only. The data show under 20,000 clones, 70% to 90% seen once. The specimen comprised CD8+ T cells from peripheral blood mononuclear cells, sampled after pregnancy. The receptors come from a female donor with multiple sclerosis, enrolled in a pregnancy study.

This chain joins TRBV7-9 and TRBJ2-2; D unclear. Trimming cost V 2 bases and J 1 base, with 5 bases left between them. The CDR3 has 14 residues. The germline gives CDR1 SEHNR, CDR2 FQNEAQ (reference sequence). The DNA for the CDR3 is TGTGCCAGCAGCTTAAGCGAGAACACCGGGGAGCTGTTTTTT. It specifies CASSLSENTGELFF. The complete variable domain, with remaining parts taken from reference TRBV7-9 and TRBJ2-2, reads DTGVSQNPRHKITKRGQNVTFRCDPISEHNRLYWYRQTLGQGPEFLTYFQNEAQLEKSRLLSDRFSAERPKGSFSTLEIQRTEQGDSAMYLCASSLSENTGELFFGEGSRLTVL.

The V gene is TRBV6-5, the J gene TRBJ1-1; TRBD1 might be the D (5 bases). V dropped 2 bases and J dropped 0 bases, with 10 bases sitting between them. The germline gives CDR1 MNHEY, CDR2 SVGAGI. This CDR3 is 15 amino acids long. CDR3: CASSYREGLNTEAFF. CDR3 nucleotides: TGTGCCAGCAGTTACAGGGAGGGGTTGAACACTGAAGCTTTCTTT.

The DNA of the CDR3 is TGTGCCAGCAGTCCCGACAGCGGGGGGGGCTACGAGCAGTACTTC. Amino acid sequence: CASSPDSGGGYEQYF. The rearrangement links TRBV28 to TRBJ2-7, with 10 bases that match TRBD2. Germline-derived CDR1 and CDR2 are MDHEN and SYDVKM. V gave up 5 bases and J gave up 3 bases; unmatched junction bases: 7. There are 15 residues in the CDR3.

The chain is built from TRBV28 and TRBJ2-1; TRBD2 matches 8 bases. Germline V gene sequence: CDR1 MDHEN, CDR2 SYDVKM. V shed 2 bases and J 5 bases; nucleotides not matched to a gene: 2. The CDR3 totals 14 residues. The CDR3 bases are TGTGCCAGCAGTTTAGCGGGAGGCAACAATGAGCAGTTCTTC. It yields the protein CASSLAGGNNEQFF. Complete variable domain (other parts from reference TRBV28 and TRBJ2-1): DVKVTQSSRYLVKRTGEKVFLECVQDMDHENMFWYRQDPGLGLRLIYFSYDVKMKEKGDIPEGYSVSREKKERFSLILESASTNQTSMYLCASSLAGGNNEQFFGPGTRLTVL.

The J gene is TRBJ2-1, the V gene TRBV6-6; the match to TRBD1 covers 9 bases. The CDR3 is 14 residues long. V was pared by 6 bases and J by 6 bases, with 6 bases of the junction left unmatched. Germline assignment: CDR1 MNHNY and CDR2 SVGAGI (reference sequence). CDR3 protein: CASRPGQGFNEQFF. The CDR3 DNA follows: TGTGCCAGCAGGCCGGGACAGGGATTCAATGAGCAGTTCTTC.

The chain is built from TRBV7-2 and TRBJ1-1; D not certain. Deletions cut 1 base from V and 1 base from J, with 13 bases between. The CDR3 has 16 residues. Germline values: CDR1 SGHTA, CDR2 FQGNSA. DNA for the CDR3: TGTGCCAGCAGCTTAGATCGGCCGGGAGGGAACACTGAAGCTTTCTTT. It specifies CASSLDRPGGNTEAFF.

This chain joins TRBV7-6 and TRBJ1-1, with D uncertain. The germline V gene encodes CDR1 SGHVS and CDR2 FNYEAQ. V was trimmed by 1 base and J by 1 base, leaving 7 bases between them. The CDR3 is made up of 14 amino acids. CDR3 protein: CASSLGQANTEAFF. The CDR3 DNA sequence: TGTGCCAGCAGCTTAGGGCAGGCGAACACTGAAGCTTTCTTT.

CDR3 loop: CASSSIEYNSPLHF. The CDR3 nucleotides are TGTGCCAGCAGTTCGATAGAGTATAATTCACCCCTCCACTTT. The V and J genes are TRBV28 and TRBJ1-6; D is undetermined. V was trimmed by 4 bases and J by 4 bases, leaving 8 bases between them. The CDR3 totals 14 residues. Germline V lookup: CDR1 MDHEN, CDR2 SYDVKM.

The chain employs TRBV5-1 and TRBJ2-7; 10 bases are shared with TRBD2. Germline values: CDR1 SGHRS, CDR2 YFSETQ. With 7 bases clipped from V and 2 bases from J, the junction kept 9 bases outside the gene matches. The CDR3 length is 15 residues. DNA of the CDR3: TGCGCCAGCCAGACTACTAGCGGGACTACCTACGAGCAGTACTTC. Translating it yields CASQTTSGTTYEQYF.

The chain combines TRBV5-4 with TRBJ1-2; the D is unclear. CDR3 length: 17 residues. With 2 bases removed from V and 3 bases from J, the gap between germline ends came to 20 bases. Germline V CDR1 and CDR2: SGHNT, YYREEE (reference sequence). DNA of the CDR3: TGTGCCAGCAGCTTTGATGAGGGCCCGATACCTTACTATGGCTACACCTTC. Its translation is CASSFDEGPIPYYGYTF.

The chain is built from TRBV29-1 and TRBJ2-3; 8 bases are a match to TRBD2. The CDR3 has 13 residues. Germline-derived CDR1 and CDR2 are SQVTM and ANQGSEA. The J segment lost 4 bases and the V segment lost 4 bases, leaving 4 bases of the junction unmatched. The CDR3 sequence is CSVVSGSSDTQYF. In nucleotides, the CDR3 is TGCAGCGTTGTCAGCGGGAGTTCAGATACGCAGTATTTT.

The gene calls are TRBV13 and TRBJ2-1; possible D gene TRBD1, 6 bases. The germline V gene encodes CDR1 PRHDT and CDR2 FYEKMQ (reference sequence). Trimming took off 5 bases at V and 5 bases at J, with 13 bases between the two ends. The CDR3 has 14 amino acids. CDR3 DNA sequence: TGTGCCAGCAGCCAACAGGGTCCTAACAATGAGCAGTTCTTC. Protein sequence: CASSQQGPNNEQFF.

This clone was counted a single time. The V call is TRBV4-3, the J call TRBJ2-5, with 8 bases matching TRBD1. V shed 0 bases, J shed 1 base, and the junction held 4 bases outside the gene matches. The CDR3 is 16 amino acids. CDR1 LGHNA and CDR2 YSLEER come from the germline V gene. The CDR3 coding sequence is TGCGCCAGCAGCCAAGATGGACAGGGCTCCCAAGAGACCCAGTACTTC. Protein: CASSQDGQGSQETQYF.

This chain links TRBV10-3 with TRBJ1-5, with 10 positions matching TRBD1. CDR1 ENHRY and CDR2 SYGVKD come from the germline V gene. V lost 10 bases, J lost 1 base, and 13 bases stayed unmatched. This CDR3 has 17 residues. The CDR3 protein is CATSQTGQGKSNQPQHF. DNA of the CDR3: TGTGCCACGTCTCAGACGGGACAGGGGAAAAGCAATCAGCCCCAGCATTTT.